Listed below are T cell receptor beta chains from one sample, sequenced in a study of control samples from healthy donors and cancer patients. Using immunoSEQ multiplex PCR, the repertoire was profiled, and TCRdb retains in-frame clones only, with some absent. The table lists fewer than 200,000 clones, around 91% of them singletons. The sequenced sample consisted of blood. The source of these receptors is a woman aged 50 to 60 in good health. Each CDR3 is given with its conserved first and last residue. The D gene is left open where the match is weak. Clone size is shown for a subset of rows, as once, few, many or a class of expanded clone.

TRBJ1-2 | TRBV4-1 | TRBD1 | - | TGCGCCAGCCGGGACAGTCCCTATGGCTACACCTTC | CASRDSPYGYTF
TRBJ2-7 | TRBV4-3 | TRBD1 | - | TGCGCCAGCAGCCAAGATGGGACAGGTTCCCTCGAGCAGTACTTC | CASSQDGTGSLEQYF
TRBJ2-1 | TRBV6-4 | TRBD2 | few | TGTGCCAGCAGTGAAGCGGGGGACTCCTACAATGAGCAGTTCTTC | CASSEAGDSYNEQFF
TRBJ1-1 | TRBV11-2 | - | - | TGTGCCAGCAGCTCCCTGTGGAAGGGACTTATGAACACTGAAGCTTTCTTT | CASSSLWKGLMNTEAFF
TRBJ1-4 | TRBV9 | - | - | TGTGCCAGCAGCGTAGGTTGGTCAACTAATGAAAAACTGTTTTTT | CASSVGWSTNEKLFF
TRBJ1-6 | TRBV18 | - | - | TGTGCCAGCTCACCGGAACAGGGCCCCAATTCACCCCTCCACTTT | CASSPEQGPNSPLHF
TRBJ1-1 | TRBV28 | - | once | TGTGCCAGCAGTTTGATACAGATGAACACTGAAGCTTTCTTT | CASSLIQMNTEAFF
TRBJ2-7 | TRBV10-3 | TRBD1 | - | TGTGCCATCAGTGAGGGGACAGGGGGCTACGAGCAGTACTTC | CAISEGTGGYEQYF
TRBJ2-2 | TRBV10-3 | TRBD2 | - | TGTGCCACCTCCCCGGGACTAGCGGGAGACACCGGGGAGCTGTTTTTT | CATSPGLAGDTGELFF
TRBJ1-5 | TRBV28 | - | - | TGTGCCAGCGCCACCGGACGGGGAAGGGGGATGAATCAGCCCCAGCATTTT | CASATGRGRGMNQPQHF
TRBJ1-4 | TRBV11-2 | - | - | TGTGCCAGCAGCTTAGATTTTTTAGGGGAGGGGCTGGAAAAACTGTTTTTT | CASSLDFLGEGLEKLFF
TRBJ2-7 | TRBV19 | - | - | TGTGCCAGTAGTATGACGGTATCCTACGAGCAGTACTTC | CASSMTVSYEQYF
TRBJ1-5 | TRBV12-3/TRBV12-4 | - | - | TGTGCCAGCAGTTATGGTAGACAGCCCCAGCATTTT | CASSYGRQPQHF
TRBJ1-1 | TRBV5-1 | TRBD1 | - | TGCGCCAGCAGCTTAAAGAACGGACAGGGAGATCTCTTCTTT | CASSLKNGQGDLFF
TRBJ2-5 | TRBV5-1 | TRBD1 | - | TGCGCCAGCAGCTTGGCCGGGACGAGCGGCCTAACAGGGGGGGAGACCCAGTACTTC | CASSLAGTSGLTGGETQYF
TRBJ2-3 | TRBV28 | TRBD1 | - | TGTGCCAGCAGTTTTGGGACAGGGCTCTCCGGGGCAGATACGCAGTATTTT | CASSFGTGLSGADTQYF
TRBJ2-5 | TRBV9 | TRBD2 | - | TGTGCCAGCTCATCGTGGGAAGCGGGGGAAGAGACCCAGTACTTC | CASSSWEAGEETQYF
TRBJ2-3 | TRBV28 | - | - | TGTGCCAGCAGTCCCAGAGATACGCAGTATTTT | CASSPRDTQYF
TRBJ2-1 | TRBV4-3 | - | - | TGCGCCAGCAGCCAAGAGGGGACTGCCTACAATGAGCAGTTCTTC | CASSQEGTAYNEQFF
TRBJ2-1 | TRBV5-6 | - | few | TGTGCCAGCAGCTGGGGACAATGGGGCAATGAGCAGTTCTTC | CASSWGQWGNEQFF
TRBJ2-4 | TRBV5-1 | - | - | TGCGCCAGCAGCTTGGTTTTCAAAGGGGACATTCAGTACTTC | CASSLVFKGDIQYF
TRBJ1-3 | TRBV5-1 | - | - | TGCGCCAGCAGGATAGACTCTGGAAACACCATATATTTT | CASRIDSGNTIYF
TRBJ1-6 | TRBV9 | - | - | TGTGCCAGCAGCGATACGGGGTCACCCCTCCACTTT | CASSDTGSPLHF
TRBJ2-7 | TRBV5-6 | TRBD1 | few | TGTGCCAGCAGACGACAGGGCTACGAGCAGTACTTC | CASRRQGYEQYF
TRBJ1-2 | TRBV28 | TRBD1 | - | TGTGCCAGCAGTTTAGGGGGACCGACAGGGGTTAACTATGGCTACACCTTC | CASSLGGPTGVNYGYTF
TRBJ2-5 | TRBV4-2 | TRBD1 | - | TGTGCCAGCAGCCAAGGGGACAGGGGAATCCAAGAGACCCAGTACTTC | CASSQGDRGIQETQYF
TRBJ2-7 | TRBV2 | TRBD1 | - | TGTGCCAGCGAGGGGAGTCCGGGACAGGGGAACTACGAGCAGTACTTC | CASEGSPGQGNYEQYF
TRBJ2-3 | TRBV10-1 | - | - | TGCGCCAGCAGACGGCTGGCCAACAGCACAGATACGCAGTATTTT | CASRRLANSTDTQYF
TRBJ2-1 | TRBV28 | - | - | TGTGCCAGCACCCAGGGAGGTGGGGAAGGTATGAATGAGCAGTTCTTC | CASTQGGGEGMNEQFF
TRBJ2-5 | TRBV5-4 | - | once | TGTGCCAGCAGCTTGGGACAGCAAGAGACCCAGTACTTC | CASSLGQQETQYF
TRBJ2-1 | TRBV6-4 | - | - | TGTGCCAGCAGTGACCGGGGCAGGGCTCCCGTCGATGAGCAGTTCTTC | CASSDRGRAPVDEQFF
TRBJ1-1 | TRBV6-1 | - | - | TGTGCCAGCAGTGATAGGGAATGGCGGATGAACACTGAAGCTTTCTTT | CASSDREWRMNTEAFF
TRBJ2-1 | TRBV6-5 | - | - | TGTGCCAGCAGTTACTCGGGAAGCTCCTACAATGAGCAGTTCTTC | CASSYSGSSYNEQFF
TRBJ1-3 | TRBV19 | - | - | TGTGCCAGTAGCGGGACGGCGGAATACTCCTCTGGAAACACCATATATTTT | CASSGTAEYSSGNTIYF
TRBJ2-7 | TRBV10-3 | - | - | TGTGCCATCAGTCAAAGGGTCCGGGACTCAAACTCCTACGAGCAGTACTTC | CAISQRVRDSNSYEQYF
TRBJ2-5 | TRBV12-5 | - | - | TGTGCTAGTGGTACCCTAGGGGGGACCCAGTACTTC | CASGTLGGTQYF
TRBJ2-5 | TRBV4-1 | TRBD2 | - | TGCGCCAGCAGCCAAGAGAGGGTGACTAGCGGGGGGAAAGAGACCCAGTACTTC | CASSQERVTSGGKETQYF
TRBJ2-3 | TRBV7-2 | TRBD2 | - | TGTGCCAGCAGCTCGCAGGCAGCGGGAGCAGATACGCAGTATTTT | CASSSQAAGADTQYF
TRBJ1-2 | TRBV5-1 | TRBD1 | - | TGCGCCAGCAGCTTGGAAGGGACAGGGGTTGACTATGGCTACACCTTC | CASSLEGTGVDYGYTF
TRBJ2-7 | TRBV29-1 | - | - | TGCAGCGTTTTAGGTTACGAGCAGTACTTC | CSVLGYEQYF
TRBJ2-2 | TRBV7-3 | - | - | TGTGCCAGCAGCTTAATTACGAGCCCGCGAACCGGGGAGCTGTTTTTT | CASSLITSPRTGELFF
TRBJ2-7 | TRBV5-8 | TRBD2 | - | TGTGCCAGCAGCTTAACTAGCGGCTACGAGCAGTACTTC | CASSLTSGYEQYF
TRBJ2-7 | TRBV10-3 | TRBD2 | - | TGTGCCATCGGACTAGCGGGAGCAAACGAGCAGTACTTC | CAIGLAGANEQYF
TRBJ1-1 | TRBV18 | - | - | TGTGCCAGCTCACCTTGGGGGTCTGGCACTGAAGCTTTCTTT | CASSPWGSGTEAFF
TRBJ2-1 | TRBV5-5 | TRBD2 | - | TGTGCCAGCAGCTCGGGGCTAGCGGGAGGCGATGAGCAGTTCTTC | CASSSGLAGGDEQFF